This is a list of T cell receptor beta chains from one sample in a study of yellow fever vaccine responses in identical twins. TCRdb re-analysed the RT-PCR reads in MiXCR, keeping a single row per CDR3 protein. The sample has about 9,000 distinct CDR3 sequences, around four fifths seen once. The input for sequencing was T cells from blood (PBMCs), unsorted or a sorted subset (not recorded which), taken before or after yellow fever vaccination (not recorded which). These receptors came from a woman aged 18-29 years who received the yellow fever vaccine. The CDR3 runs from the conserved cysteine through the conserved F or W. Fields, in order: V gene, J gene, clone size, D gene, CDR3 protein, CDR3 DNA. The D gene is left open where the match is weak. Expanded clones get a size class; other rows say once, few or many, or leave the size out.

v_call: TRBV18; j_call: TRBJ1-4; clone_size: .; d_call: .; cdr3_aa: CASSAGGIDEKLFF; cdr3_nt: TGTGCCAGCTCGGCGGGGGGTATCGATGAAAAACTGTTTTTT
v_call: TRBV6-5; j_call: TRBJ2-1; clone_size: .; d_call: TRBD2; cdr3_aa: CASSFSGSPTYNEQFF; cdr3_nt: TGTGCCAGCAGTTTCAGCGGGAGCCCAACCTACAATGAGCAGTTCTTC
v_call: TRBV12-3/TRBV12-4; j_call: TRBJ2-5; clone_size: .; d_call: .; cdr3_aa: CASSRTDKETQYF; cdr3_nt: TGTGCCAGCAGTCGGACAGATAAAGAGACCCAGTACTTC
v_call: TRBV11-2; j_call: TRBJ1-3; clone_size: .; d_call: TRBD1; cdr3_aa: CASSTQGSGNTIYF; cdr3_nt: TGTGCCAGCAGCACACAGGGGTCTGGAAACACCATATATTTT
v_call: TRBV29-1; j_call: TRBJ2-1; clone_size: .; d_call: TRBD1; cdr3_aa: CSVEEAGGKFF; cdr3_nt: TGCAGCGTTGAAGAAGCAGGGGGCAAGTTCTTC
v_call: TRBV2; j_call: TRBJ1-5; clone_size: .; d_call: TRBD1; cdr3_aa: CASSRQGGYNQPQHF; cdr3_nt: TGTGCCAGCAGTAGACAGGGGGGATACAATCAGCCCCAGCATTTT
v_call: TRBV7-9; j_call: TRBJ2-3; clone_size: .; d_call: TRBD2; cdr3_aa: CASSLGLADTQYF; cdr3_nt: TGTGCCAGCAGCTTAGGACTAGCGGATACGCAGTATTTT
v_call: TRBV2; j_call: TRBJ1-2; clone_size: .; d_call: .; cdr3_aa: CASSGDKSHYGYTF; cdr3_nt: TGTGCCAGCAGCGGGGACAAATCCCACTATGGCTACACCTTC
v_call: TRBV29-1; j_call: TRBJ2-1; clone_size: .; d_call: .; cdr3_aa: CSAIGRGSYNEQFF; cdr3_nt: TGCAGCGCCATTGGGAGGGGGTCATACAATGAGCAGTTCTTC
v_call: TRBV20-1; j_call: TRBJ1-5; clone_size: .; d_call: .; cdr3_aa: CSASRQDNQPQHF; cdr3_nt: TGCAGTGCTAGTCGTCAGGACAATCAGCCCCAGCATTTT
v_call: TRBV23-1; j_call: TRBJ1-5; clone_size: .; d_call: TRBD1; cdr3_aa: CASSHPGQGAERNQPQHF; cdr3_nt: TGCGCCAGCAGTCACCCAGGACAGGGGGCCGAACGCAATCAGCCCCAGCATTTT
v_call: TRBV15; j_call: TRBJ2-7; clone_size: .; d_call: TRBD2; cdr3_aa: CATSSGTNYEQYF; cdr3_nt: TGTGCCACCAGCTCCGGGACTAACTACGAGCAGTACTTC
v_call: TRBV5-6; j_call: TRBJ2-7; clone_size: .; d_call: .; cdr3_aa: CASSLAMSSYEQYF; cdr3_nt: TGTGCCAGCAGCCTTGCGATGTCCTCCTACGAGCAGTACTTC
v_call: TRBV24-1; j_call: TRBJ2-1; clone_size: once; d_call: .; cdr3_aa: CATSDLRGSDEQFF; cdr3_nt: TGTGCCACCAGTGATTTGAGGGGCAGCGATGAGCAGTTCTTC
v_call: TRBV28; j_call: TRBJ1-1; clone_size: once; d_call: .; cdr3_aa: CASSWARGTEAFF; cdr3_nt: TGTGCCAGCAGTTGGGCCCGGGGCACTGAAGCTTTCTTT
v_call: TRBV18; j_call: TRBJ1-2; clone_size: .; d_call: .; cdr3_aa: CASSPTTDGYTF; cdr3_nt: TGTGCCAGCTCACCAACGACTGATGGCTACACCTTC
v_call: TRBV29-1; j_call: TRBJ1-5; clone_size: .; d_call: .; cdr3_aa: CSVQSGDQPQHF; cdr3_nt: TGCAGCGTTCAGTCAGGTGATCAGCCCCAGCATTTT
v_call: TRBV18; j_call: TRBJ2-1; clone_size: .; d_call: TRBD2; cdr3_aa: CASSPRGGATNNEQFF; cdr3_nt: TGTGCCAGCTCACCGCGGGGGGGCGCGACGAACAATGAGCAGTTCTTC
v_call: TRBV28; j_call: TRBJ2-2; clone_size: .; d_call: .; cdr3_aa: CASSLRGANTGELFF; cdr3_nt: TGTGCCAGCAGTCTCAGGGGGGCGAACACCGGGGAGCTGTTTTTT
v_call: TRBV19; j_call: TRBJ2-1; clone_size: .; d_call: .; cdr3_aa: CASRELDNEQFF; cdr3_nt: TGTGCCAGTAGGGAACTAGACAATGAGCAGTTCTTC
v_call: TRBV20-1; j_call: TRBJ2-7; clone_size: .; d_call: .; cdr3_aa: CSASDSVTYEQYF; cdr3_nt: TGCAGTGCTAGCGACAGCGTGACCTACGAGCAGTACTTC
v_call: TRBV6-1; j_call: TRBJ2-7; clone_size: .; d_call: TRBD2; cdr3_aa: CASSPARSGTIYEQYF; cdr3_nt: TGTGCCAGCAGTCCGGCACGTAGCGGGACCATCTACGAGCAGTACTTC
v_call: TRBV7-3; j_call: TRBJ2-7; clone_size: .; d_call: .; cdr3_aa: CASSLNRDHEQYF; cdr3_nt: TGTGCCAGCAGCTTAAACAGGGACCACGAGCAGTACTTC
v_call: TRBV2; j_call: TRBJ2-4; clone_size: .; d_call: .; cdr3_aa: CASSGSTSMNIQYF; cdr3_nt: TGTGCCAGCAGCGGATCGACTAGTATGAACATTCAGTACTTC
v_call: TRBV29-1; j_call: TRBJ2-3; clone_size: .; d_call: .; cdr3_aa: CSVPDTNTDTQYF; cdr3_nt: TGCAGCGTCCCGGACACCAACACAGATACGCAGTATTTT
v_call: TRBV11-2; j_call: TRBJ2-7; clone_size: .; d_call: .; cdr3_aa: CASSLGVNYEQYF; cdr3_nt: TGTGCCAGCAGCTTAGGGGTAAACTACGAGCAGTACTTC
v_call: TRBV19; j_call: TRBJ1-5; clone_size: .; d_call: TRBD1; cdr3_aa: CASSRWTGGNQPQHF; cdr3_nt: TGTGCCAGTAGTAGATGGACAGGGGGCAATCAGCCCCAGCATTTT
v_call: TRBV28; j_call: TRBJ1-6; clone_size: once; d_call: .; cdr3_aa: CASSFRNSPLHF; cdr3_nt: TGTGCCAGCAGTTTTCGGAATTCACCCCTCCACTTT
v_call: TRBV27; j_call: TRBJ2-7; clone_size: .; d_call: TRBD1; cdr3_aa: CASSMGTDYEQYF; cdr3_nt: TGTGCCAGCAGTATGGGGACAGACTACGAGCAGTACTTC
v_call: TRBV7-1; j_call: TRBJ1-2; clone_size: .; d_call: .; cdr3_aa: CASSSRQSGHYGYTF; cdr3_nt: TGTGCCAGCAGCTCAAGACAATCCGGTCATTATGGCTACACCTTC
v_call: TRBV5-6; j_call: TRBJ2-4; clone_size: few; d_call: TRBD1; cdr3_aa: CASSLGTGDQRGNIQYF; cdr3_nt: TGTGCCAGCAGCTTGGGAACAGGGGACCAAAGGGGAAACATTCAGTACTTC
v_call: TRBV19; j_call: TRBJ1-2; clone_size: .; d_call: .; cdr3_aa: CASTIQQNYGYTF; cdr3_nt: TGTGCCAGTACGATCCAACAGAACTATGGCTACACCTTC
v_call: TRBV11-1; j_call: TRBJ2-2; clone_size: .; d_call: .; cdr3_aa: CASSLEELFF; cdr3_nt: TGTGCCAGCAGCCTTGAGGAGCTGTTTTTT
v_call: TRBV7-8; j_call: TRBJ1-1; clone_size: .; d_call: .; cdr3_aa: CASSPWLGDRDHFMNTEAFF; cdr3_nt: TGTGCCAGCAGCCCCTGGTTGGGGGACCGGGATCATTTCATGAACACTGAAGCTTTCTTT
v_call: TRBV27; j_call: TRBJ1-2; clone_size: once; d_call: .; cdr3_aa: CASSPGASRVTNYGYTF; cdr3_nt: TGTGCCAGCAGTCCCGGGGCCAGCCGAGTCACAAACTATGGCTACACCTTC
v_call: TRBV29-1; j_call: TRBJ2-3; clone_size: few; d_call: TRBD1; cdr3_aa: CSVAGGLMGRADTQYF; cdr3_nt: TGCAGCGTTGCAGGGGGCTTAATGGGGCGCGCAGATACGCAGTATTTT
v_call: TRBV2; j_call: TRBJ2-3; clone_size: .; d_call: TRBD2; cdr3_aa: CASSAGGRARTDTQYF; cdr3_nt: TGTGCCAGCAGTGCGGGCGGGAGGGCCAGGACAGATACGCAGTATTTT
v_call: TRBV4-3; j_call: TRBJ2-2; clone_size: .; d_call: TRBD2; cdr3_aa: CASSTPGLAAGELFF; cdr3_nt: TGCGCCAGCAGCACACCGGGACTAGCCGCTGGGGAGCTGTTTTTT
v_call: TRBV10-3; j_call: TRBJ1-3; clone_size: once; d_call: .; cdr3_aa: CATSWGAISSGNTIYF; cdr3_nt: TGTGCCACCTCGTGGGGGGCGATCAGCTCTGGAAACACCATATATTTT
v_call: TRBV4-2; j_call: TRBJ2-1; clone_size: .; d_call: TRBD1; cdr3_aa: CASSQFHRGGYNEQFF; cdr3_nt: TGTGCCAGCAGCCAGTTCCACAGGGGTGGGTACAATGAGCAGTTCTTC
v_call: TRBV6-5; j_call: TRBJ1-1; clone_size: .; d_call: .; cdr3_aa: CASSYSKGTEAFF; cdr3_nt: TGTGCCAGCAGTTACTCTAAAGGCACTGAAGCTTTCTTT
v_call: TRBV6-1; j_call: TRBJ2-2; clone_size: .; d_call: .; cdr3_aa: CASSEGDWRELFF; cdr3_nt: TGTGCCAGCAGTGAAGGGGACTGGAGGGAGCTGTTTTTT
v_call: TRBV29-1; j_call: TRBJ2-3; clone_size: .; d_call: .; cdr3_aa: CSVDSTTDTQYF; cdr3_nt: TGCAGCGTTGACTCGACCACAGATACGCAGTATTTT